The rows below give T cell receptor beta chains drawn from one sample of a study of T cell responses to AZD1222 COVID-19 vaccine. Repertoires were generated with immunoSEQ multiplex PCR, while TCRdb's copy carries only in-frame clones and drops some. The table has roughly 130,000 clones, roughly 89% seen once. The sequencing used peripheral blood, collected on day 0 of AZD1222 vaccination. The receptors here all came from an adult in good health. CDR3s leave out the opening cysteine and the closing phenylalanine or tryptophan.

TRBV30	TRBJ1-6	AFGQAARPLH
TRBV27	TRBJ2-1	ASSLSGAMYEQF
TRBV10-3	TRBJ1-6	AIQENPSSPLH
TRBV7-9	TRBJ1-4	ASSLGASTNEKLF
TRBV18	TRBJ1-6	ASSPQRAGSNSPLH
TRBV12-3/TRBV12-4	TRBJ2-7	ASAQGGMFEQY
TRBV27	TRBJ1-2	ASSEPGRGYT
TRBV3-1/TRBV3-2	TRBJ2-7	ASSPLLSSYEQY
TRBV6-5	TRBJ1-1	ASRTQGNTEAF
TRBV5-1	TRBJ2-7	ASNQEGLADRSQEQY
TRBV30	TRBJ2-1	AWSKGQGSTSSYNEQF
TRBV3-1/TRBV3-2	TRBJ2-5	ASSPPDTGIETQY
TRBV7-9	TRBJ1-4	ASSPTGGLANEKLF
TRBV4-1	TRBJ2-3	ASSQVGPLGTDTQY
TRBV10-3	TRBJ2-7	AISESGTSTYEQY
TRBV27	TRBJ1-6	ASSGIPTLLNSPLH
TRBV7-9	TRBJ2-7	ASSSHFVEQY
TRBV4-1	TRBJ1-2	ASRNPGQGNYGYT
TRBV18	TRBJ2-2	ASSPTSGGTGELF
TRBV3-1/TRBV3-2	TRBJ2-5	ASSQDTLTQETQY
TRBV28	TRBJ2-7	ASRPRQRYEQY
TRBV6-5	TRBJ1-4	ASSRGRGNEKLF
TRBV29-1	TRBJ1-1	SVERRGVGEAF
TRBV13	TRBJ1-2	ASSSFGVYYGYT